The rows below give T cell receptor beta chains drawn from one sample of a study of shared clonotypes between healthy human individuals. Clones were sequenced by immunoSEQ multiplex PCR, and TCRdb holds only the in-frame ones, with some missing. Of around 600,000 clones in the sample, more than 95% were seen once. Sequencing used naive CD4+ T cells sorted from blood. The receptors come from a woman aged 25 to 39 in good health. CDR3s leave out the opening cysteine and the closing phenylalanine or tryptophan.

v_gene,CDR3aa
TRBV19,ASSVPSGSEQF
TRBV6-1,ASRDRGPYNSPLH
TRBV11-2,ASSLVQGSYEQY
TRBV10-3,AISEDRTAYEQY
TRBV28,ASSAHDRVETQY
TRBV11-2,ASRRSGVGYGYT
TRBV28,ASSSPISEQY
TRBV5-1,ASSLSEEKLF
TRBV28,ASSLSLYASGRTTGELF
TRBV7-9,ASSLGRDIFTDTQY
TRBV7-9,ASSPGTVEAF
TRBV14,ASSQDQGIGSNTGELF
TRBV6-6,ASSYTTDTQY
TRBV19,ASSRFGVRDTGELF
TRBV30,AWSPTSYEQY
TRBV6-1,ASKPVAGEGTQY
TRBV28,ASSGTGATNEKLF
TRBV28,ASSSRGNWNYEQY
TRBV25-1,ASSEGEGTQY
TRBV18,ASSIGQGPMGNTEAF
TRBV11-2,ASSARLGTGAYEQY
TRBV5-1,ATKSTGELF
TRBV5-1,ASARGESSGNTIY
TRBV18,ASSPPNTVNEQF
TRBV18,ASPPEGAHEQY
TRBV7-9,ASSLSRTGTTNTGELF
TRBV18,ASSPGTGQGYT
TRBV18,ASSLIRGYEQY
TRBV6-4,ASSPTGQGSYNEQF
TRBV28,ASSLGYFREKY
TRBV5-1,ASSPPLSRLTDTQY
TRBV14,ASSSRGYPGQGNTGELF
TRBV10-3,AISQSGPSTDTQY
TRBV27,ASRRTAPDHEQF
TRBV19,ASSIHSGSSYNEQF
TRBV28,ASSSTGALPNNYGYT
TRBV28,ASRNTGTGLQETQY
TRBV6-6,ASSTGNYGYT
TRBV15,ATSRVERVDSYEQY
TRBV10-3,AISALGEQETQY
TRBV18,ASSAGGYHTEAF
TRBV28,ASRWEGRGAF
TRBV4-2,ASSQERTREPYEQY
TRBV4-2,ASSQQGRARSNEKLF
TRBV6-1,ASRDPGTPTYEQY
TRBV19,ASSLRGRNTEAF
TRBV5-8,ASSLGSGSGQETQY
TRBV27,ASSLAGGGKQF